This note documents a single TCR beta chain sequence. The entry originates in a study of cytomegalovirus exposure and HLA in healthy donors. The CDR3 runs to 14 residues. The V gene lost 1 base and the J gene lost 1 base, with 8 bases spanning the gap. Germline CDR1 is GTSNPN and CDR2 is SVGIG (reference sequence). The PCR was carried out with 60 Vbeta primers and 13 Jbeta primers. Produced via immunoSEQ multiplex PCR; TCRdb's table is partial and in-frame only. The profile shows fewer than 25,000 clones, around 73% of them singletons. This TCR derives from a man in his 60s in good health and CMV-seronegative. The sequenced sample consisted of PBMCs. The gene calls are TRBV30 and TRBJ1-5; D is possibly TRBD1 (6 bases). In nucleotides, the CDR3 is TGTGCCTGGAGTGGGGGGCCGAGCAATCAGCCCCAGCATTTT. As protein: CAWSGGPSNQPQHF.